What follows are 14 T cell receptor beta chains derived from one specimen sequenced in a study of shared clonotypes between healthy human individuals. Assay used: immunoSEQ multiplex PCR; TCRdb lists only in-frame clones, some missing. The sample has more than 1.2 million clones, 98% seen once. What was sequenced was naive CD4+ T cells sorted from blood. Subset here: CD45RA+ positively selected. The receptors stem from a man aged 25-45 years in good health.

The chain recombines TRBV6-5 with TRBJ2-7, with D uncertain. V was clipped by 0 bases and J by 7 bases, with 10 bases between them. The CDR3 consists of 13 residues. Germline V gene lookup returns CDR1 MNHEY and CDR2 SVGAGI. This CDR3 reads CASSYSTNREQYF. The CDR3 nucleotides read TGTGCCAGCAGTTACTCGACCAACCGAGAGCAGTACTTC.

The rearrangement links TRBV10-2 to TRBJ2-7; D remains unclear. V lost 6 bases, J lost 0 bases, and 12 bases lay in between. Germline V gives CDR1 WSHSY, CDR2 SAAADI. The CDR3 is 14 amino acids. The CDR3 is CASRGRLSSYEQYF. The CDR3 DNA sequence: TGCGCCAGCAGAGGACGCCTGAGCTCCTACGAGCAGTACTTC.

Here the CDR3 reads CASRPRATYEQYF. Written as DNA, the CDR3 is TGTGCCAGCCGCCCTAGAGCCACCTACGAGCAGTACTTC. This rearrangement joins TRBV27 to TRBJ2-7; D not resolved. CDR1 and CDR2 (germline): MNHEY, SMNVEV (reference sequence). Trimming pared 8 bases from V and 2 bases from J, leaving 13 bases between. There are 13 residues in the CDR3.

Worth noting for this clone: Additional DNA sequences in this sample encode the identical CDR3. The V and J genes are TRBV7-2 and TRBJ2-7, with D perhaps matching TRBD1 (7 bases). V was pared by 5 bases and J by 3 bases, with 8 bases between. CDR3 length equals 12 residues. From germline, CDR1 is SGHTA and CDR2 FQGNSA. The CDR3 loop reads CASSQGGYEQYF. The CDR3, as DNA: TGTGCCAGCAGCCAGGGGGGCTACGAGCAGTACTTC.

The V gene is TRBV18, the J gene TRBJ2-7; D possibly corresponds to TRBD1 (6 bases). The V end lost 1 base, the J end lost 0 bases, and 10 bases lay between the germline ends. This CDR3 contains 15 residues. Germline CDR1 is KGHSH and CDR2 is LQKENI. CDR3 DNA: TGTGCCAGCTCACCACAGGGGGTAGTCTCCTACGAGCAGTACTTC. It specifies CASSPQGVVSYEQYF.

This clone came up once. CDR3: CASSVEAGGNTIYF. The CDR3 DNA sequence: TGTGCCAGCAGTGTGGAGGCAGGGGGGAACACCATATATTTT. V usage is TRBV2 and J usage is TRBJ1-3, with 7 bases identical to TRBD1. The length of the CDR3 is 14 residues. Unmatched junction bases numbered 7, after V lost 4 bases and J lost 7 bases. The germline gives CDR1 SNHLY, CDR2 FYNNEI.

The gene calls are TRBV5-1 and TRBJ1-1; no firm D call. V lost 3 bases to trimming and J lost 4 bases, with 10 bases between them. Per the germline V gene, CDR1 is SGHRS and CDR2 is YFSETQ. The CDR3 loop spans 13 amino acids. The CDR3 loop reads CASSWRWSTEAFF. The CDR3 DNA reads TGCGCCAGCAGCTGGCGGTGGAGCACTGAAGCTTTCTTT. The entire variable domain, with the rest obtained from reference TRBV5-1 and TRBJ1-1, is as follows: KAGVTQTPRYLIKTRGQQVTLSCSPISGHRSVSWYQQTPGQGLQFLFEYFSETQRNKGNFPGRFSGRQFSNSRSEMNVSTLELGDSALYLCASSWRWSTEAFFGQGTRLTVV.

The chain combines TRBV6-5 with TRBJ2-7; D is possibly TRBD2 (5 bases). Germline V CDR1 and CDR2: MNHEY, SVGAGI. This CDR3 region has 16 residues. V was cut by 4 bases and J by 6 bases, with 22 bases left in between. CDR3 protein: CASSLLPVLVSSEQYF. The CDR3 DNA sequence: TGTGCCAGCAGTTTATTACCGGTACTAGTGTCGTCCGAGCAGTACTTC.

The V call is TRBV15, the J call TRBJ1-2, with 8 positions matching TRBD1. Germline CDR1 LNHNV, CDR2 YYDKDF (reference sequence). The CDR3 runs to 15 residues. V lost 4 bases, J lost 6 bases, and 10 bases stayed unmatched. CDR3 loop: CATSIRTGIKDGYTF. CDR3 DNA: TGTGCCACCAGCATAAGGACAGGGATTAAGGATGGCTACACCTTC.

V gene TRBV11-2 combines with J gene TRBJ2-2; 8 nucleotides align to TRBD1. After removal of 5 bases from V and 4 bases from J, the junction contained 9 bases not matched to a gene. CDR1 and CDR2 (germline): SGHAT, FQNNGV. The CDR3 extends over 16 amino acids. CDR3 nucleotides: TGTGCCAGCAGCCCAATCCGGGACAGGCTCACCGGGGAGCTGTTTTTT. This encodes CASSPIRDRLTGELFF.

The sample holds one count of this clone. The gene calls are TRBV14 and TRBJ1-2; weak D call: TRBD1 (6 bases). This CDR3 region has 14 residues. The germline gives CDR1 SGHDN, CDR2 FVKESK. V gave up 7 bases and J gave up 4 bases, with 16 bases separating them. CDR3 residues: CASNAAGASYGYTF. CDR3 sequence (DNA): TGTGCCAGCAACGCGGCAGGGGCTTCCTATGGCTACACCTTC. The full variable domain, completed using reference TRBV14 and TRBJ1-2, is EAGVTQFPSHSVIEKGQTVTLRCDPISGHDNLYWYRRVMGKEIKFLLHFVKESKQDESGMPNNRFLAERTGGTYSTLKVQPAELEDSGVYFCASNAAGASYGYTFGSGTRLTVV.

This clone has more than one count but fewer than ten. This sequence joins TRBV2 and TRBJ2-6; 10 positions match TRBD1. Germline loops: CDR1 SNHLY, CDR2 FYNNEI. The CDR3 is made up of 20 amino acids. V was clipped by 10 bases and J by 0 bases; unmatched bases: 18. CDR3 in DNA: TGTGCCACCTCCGGGACAGGGGCCTTGGGGTCCCGCTCTGGGGCCAACGTCCTGACTTTC. This translates into CATSGTGALGSRSGANVLTF.

This clone was seen a single time. The chain couples TRBV9 to TRBJ2-2; 9 nucleotides align to TRBD2. The CDR3 contains 17 residues. With V trimmed by 3 bases and J by 2 bases, 8 bases remained unmatched. Germline V CDR1 and CDR2: SGDLS, YYNGEE. The CDR3 nucleotides are TGTGCCAGCAGCGCATTAGCGGGAGCCCGCAACACCGGGGAGCTGTTTTTT. Amino acids: CASSALAGARNTGELFF.

This chain uses TRBV18 with TRBJ2-1, with 8 bases matching TRBD1. V trimming: 1 base; J trimming: 6 bases; junction bases outside the gene matches: 11. Looked up from germline, CDR1 is KGHSH and CDR2 is LQKENI. The CDR3 loop spans 17 amino acids. In DNA form, the CDR3 reads TGTGCCAGCTCACCACGCGGATCAGGGGGCGTCGGCAATGAGCAGTTCTTC. This codes for CASSPRGSGGVGNEQFF. Full variable domain (outside the CDR3, taken from reference TRBV18 and TRBJ2-1): NAGVMQNPRHLVRRRGQEARLRCSPMKGHSHVYWYRQLPEEGLKFMVYLQKENIIDESGMPKERFSAEFPKEGPSILRIQQVVRGDSAAYFCASSPRGSGGVGNEQFFGPGTRLTVL.